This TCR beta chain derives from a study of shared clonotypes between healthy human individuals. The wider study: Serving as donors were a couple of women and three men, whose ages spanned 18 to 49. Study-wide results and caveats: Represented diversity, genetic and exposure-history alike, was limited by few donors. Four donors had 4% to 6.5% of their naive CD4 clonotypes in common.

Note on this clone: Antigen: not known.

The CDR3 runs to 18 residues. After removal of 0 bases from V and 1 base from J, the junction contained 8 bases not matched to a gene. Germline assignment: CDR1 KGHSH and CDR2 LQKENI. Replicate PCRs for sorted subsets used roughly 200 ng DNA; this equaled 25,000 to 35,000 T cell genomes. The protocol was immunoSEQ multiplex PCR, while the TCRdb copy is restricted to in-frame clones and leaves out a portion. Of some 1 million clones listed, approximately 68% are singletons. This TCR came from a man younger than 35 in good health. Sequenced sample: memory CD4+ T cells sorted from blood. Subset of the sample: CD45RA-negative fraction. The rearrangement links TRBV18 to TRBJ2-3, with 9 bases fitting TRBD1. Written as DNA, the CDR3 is TGTGCCAGCTCACCACCAAGGACAGGGGTGGTCGGCACAGATACGCAGTATTTT. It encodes CASSPPRTGVVGTDTQYF. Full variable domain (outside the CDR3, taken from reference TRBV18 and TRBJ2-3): NAGVMQNPRHLVRRRGQEARLRCSPMKGHSHVYWYRQLPEEGLKFMVYLQKENIIDESGMPKERFSAEFPKEGPSILRIQQVVRGDSAAYFCASSPPRTGVVGTDTQYFGPGTRLTVL.